The clone carrying this T cell receptor beta chain was picked up one time. The data belong to a study of blood T cell repertoires in COVID-19. V was pared by 6 bases and J by 0 bases, with 11 bases between. The germline V gene has CDR1 LNHDA and CDR2 SQIVND (reference sequence). This CDR3 has 15 amino acids. Original processing notes: Nucleated cell counts were estimated from reference gene primer amplification. Libraries were prepared by immunoSEQ multiplex PCR; TCRdb keeps only in-frame clonotypes and omits some of them. D and trimming come from the DNA, and the V and J calls and clone size come from that table. Among approximately 300,000 clones listed, around 90% were seen once. Individuals aged roughly 18 to 95 years were recruited from roughly 23 US areas. Recovered status in Cohort 3 required two negative PCRs, clearance, or symptom resolution.

The V and J genes are TRBV19 and TRBJ1-4; tentatively, D is TRBD1 (5 bases). The TCR was taken from a man aged 60-69 years who had recovered from COVID-19. The specimen was PBMCs or T cells enriched from blood (not recorded which). As DNA, the CDR3 is TGTGCCAGTAGGGACTACAGGTCAACTAATGAAAAACTGTTTTTT. This translates into CASRDYRSTNEKLFF. Supplemented by reference TRBV19 and TRBJ1-4, the full variable domain reads DGGITQSPKYLFRKEGQNVTLSCEQNLNHDAMYWYRQDPGQGLRLIYYSQIVNDFQKGDIAEGYSVSREKKESFPLTVTSAQKNPTAFYLCASRDYRSTNEKLFFGSGTQLSVL.